This TCR beta chain was captured by sequencing in a study of CD8+CD57+ T cells in acquired aplastic anemia. At the level of the study: On average, sorted CD4+ and CD8+ cells gave approximately 3 ug of DNA.

Findings of the study overall: The study identified roughly 31 CD8+ CDR3 sequences shared by patients and controls.

The sequenced patients had an expansion of CD8+CD57+ cells seen by flow cytometry. Severe acquired aplastic anemia was present in all patients. Blood samples were obtained from patients who had received no prior therapy. Germline V gene lookup returns CDR1 SGHTA and CDR2 FQGNSA. The CDR3 length is 16 residues. Trimming took 0 bases from V and 4 from J; bases not matched to a gene: 5. Concerning this clonotype itself: No antigen is known for it.

Genomic DNA provided the template from which TCR beta VDJ and CDR3 profiles were obtained. TCRdb itself ran the reads through MiXCR, one entry per CDR3 protein. The sample records about 250,000 distinct CDR3 sequences, more than 40% being singletons. The clonotype originates from a human donor with aplastic anemia. The V and J genes are TRBV7-2 and TRBJ2-3, with 9 bases lining up with TRBD1. The material sequenced was sorted CD4+, CD8+, or CD8+CD57+ T cells (not recorded which) from PBMCs. The chain's CDR3 is CASSLAEGQGSDTQYF. CDR3 DNA sequence: TGTGCCAGCAGCTTAGCCGAGGGACAGGGATCAGATACGCAGTATTTT.